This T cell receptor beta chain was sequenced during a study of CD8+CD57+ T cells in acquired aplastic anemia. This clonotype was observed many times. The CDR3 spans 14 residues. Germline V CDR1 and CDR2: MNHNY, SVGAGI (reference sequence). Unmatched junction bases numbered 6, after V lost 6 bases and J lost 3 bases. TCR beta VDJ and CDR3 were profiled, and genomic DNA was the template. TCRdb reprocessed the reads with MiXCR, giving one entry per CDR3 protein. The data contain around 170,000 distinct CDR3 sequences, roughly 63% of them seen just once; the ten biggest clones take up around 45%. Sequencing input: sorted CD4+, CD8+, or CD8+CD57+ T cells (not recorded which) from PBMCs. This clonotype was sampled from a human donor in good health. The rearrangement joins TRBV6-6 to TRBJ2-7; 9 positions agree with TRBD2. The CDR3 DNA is TGTGCCAGCAGCCCCTCACTAGCGGGCTACGAGCAGTACTTC. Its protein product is CASSPSLAGYEQYF.